This T cell receptor beta chain was recorded in a study of blood T cell repertoires in COVID-19. In Cohort 3, a recovered donor had either two negative PCRs, clearance, or symptom resolution. Germline CDR1 is SGHVS and CDR2 is FQNEAQ. The germline V and J ends were trimmed by 0 bases and 2 bases, with 11 bases remaining between them. The CDR3 has 16 amino acids. Produced via immunoSEQ multiplex PCR; TCRdb's table is partial and in-frame only. The sample yields roughly 230,000 clones, approximately 84% seen once. V usage is TRBV7-8 and J usage is TRBJ1-5; D gene ambiguous. Sequenced input: PBMCs or T cells enriched from blood (not recorded which). This receptor was obtained from a man over 45 who had recovered from COVID-19. The CDR3 region is CASSLAGGWGNQPQHF. The CDR3 DNA is TGTGCCAGCAGCTTAGCGGGCGGGTGGGGCAATCAGCCCCAGCATTTT.